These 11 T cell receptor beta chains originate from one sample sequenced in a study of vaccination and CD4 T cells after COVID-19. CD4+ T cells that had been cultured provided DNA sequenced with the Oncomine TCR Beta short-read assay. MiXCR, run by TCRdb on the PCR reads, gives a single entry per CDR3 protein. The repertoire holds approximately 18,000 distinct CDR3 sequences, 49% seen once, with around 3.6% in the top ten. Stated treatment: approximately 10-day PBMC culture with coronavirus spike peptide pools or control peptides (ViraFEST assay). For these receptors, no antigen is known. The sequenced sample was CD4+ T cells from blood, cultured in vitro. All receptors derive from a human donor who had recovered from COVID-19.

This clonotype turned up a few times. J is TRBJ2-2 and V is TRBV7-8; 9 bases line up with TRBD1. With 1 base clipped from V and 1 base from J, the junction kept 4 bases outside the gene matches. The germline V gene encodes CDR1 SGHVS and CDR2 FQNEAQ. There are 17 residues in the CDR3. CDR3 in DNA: TGTGCCAGCAGCTTAGTAGGACAGGGGTTGAACACCGGGGAGCTGTTTTTT. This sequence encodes CASSLVGQGLNTGELFF.

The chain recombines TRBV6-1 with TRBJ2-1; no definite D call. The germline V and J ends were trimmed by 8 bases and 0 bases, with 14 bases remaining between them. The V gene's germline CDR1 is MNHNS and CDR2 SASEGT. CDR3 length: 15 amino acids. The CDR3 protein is CASLGPRPSYNEQFF. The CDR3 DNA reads TGTGCCAGCCTCGGGCCCCGGCCCTCCTACAATGAGCAGTTCTTC.

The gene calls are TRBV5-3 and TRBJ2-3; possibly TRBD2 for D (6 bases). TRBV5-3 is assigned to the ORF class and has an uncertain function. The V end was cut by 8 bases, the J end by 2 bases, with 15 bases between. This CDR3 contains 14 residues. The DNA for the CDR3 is TGTGCCAGTTCCCGGGGGATATACACAGATACGCAGTATTTT. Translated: CASSRGIYTDTQYF.

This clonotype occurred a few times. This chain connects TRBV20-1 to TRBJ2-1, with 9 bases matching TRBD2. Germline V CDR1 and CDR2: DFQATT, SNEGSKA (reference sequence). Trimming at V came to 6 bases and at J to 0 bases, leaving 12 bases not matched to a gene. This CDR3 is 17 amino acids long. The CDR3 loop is CSARPSGAELSYNEQFF. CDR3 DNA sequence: TGCAGTGCACGTCCTAGCGGGGCGGAGCTCTCCTACAATGAGCAGTTCTTC.

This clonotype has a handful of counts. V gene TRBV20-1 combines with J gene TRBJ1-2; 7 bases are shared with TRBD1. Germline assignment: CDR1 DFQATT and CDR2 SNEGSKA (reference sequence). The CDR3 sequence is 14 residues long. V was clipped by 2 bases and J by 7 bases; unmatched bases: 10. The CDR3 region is CSARLQGQTAGYTF. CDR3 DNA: TGCAGTGCTAGACTACAGGGGCAGACGGCTGGCTACACCTTC.

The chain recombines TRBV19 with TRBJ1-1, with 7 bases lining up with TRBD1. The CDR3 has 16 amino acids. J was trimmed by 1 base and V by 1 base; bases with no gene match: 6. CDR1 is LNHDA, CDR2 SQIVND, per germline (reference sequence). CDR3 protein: CASSIGGRGENTEAFF. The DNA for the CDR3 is TGTGCCAGTAGTATAGGTGGCAGGGGGGAGAACACTGAAGCTTTCTTT.

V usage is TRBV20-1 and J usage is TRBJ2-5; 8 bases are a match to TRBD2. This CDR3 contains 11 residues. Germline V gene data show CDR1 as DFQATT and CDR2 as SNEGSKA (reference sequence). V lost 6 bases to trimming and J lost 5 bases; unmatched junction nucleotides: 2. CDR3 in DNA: TGCAGTGCCGGGGGGGGCGAGACCCAGTACTTC. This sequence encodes CSAGGGETQYF.

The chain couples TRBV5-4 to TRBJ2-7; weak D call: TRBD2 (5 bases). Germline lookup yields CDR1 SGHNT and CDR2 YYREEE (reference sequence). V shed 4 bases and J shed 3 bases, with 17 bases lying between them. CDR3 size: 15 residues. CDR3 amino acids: CASSPSGRGHYEQYF. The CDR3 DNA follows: TGTGCCAGCAGCCCCTCGGGGAGAGGCCACTACGAGCAGTACTTC.

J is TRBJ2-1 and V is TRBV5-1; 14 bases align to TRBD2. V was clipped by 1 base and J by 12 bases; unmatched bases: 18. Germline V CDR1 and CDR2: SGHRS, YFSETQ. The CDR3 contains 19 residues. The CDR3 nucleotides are TGCGCCAGCAGCTTGATGGGGTCCTACGATCGACTAGCGGGGGGGGCGCAGTTCTTC. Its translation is CASSLMGSYDRLAGGAQFF.

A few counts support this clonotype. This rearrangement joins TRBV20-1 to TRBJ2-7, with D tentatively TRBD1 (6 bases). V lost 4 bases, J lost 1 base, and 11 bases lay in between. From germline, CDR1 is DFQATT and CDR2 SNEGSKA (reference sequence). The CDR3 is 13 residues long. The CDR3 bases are TGCAGTGCTACCCTACAGGGTTCCTACGAGCAGTACTTC. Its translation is CSATLQGSYEQYF.

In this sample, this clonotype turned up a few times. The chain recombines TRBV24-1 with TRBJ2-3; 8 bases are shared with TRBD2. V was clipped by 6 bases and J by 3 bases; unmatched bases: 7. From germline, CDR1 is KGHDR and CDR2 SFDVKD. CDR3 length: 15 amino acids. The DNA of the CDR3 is TGTGCCACCAGTTCTCCGGGACTAGGTACAGATACGCAGTATTTT. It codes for CATSSPGLGTDTQYF.